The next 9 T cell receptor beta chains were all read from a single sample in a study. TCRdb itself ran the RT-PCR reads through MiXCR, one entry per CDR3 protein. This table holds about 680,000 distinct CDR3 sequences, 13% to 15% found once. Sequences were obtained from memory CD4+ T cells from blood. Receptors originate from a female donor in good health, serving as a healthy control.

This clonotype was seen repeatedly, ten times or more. The CDR3 DNA is TGTGCCAGCAGGACCGGGACAGGGGGTCAAGAGACCCAGTACTTC. Translating it yields CASRTGTGGQETQYF. This chain joins TRBV6-1 and TRBJ2-5; 11 bases are a match to TRBD1. This CDR3 is 15 amino acids long. Trimming took 6 bases from V and 2 from J; bases not matched to a gene: 5. Germline assignment: CDR1 MNHNS and CDR2 SASEGT.

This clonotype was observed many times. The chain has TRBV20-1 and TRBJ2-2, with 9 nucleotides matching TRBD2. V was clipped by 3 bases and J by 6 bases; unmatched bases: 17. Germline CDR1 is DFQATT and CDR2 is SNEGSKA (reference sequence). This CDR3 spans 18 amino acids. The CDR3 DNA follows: TGCAGTGCTAGGGCGTTACAAGAGGGCGGGAGGGCCCCCGGGGAGCTGTTTTTT. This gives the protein CSARALQEGGRAPGELFF.

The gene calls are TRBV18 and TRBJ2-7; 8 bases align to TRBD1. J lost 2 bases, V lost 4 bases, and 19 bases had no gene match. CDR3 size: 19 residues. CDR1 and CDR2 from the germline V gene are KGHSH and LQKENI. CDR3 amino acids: CASSHRAFRGLSLPYEQYF. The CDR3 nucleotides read TGTGCCAGCTCACATCGGGCCTTCAGGGGGCTCTCCTTACCCTACGAGCAGTACTTC.

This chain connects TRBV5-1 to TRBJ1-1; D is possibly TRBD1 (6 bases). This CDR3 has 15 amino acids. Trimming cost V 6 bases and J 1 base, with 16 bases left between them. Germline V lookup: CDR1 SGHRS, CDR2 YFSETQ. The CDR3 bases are TGCGCCAGCACCCTGTCCCTACAGGGGAACACTGAAGCTTTCTTT. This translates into CASTLSLQGNTEAFF. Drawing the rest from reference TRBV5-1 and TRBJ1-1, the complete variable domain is KAGVTQTPRYLIKTRGQQVTLSCSPISGHRSVSWYQQTPGQGLQFLFEYFSETQRNKGNFPGRFSGRQFSNSRSEMNVSTLELGDSALYLCASTLSLQGNTEAFFGQGTRLTVV.

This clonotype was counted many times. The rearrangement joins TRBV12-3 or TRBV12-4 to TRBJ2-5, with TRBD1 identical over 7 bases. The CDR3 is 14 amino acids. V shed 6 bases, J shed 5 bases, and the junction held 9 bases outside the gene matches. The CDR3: CASSQTGVYETQYF. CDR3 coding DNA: TGTGCCAGCAGCCAAACAGGGGTTTACGAGACCCAGTACTTC.

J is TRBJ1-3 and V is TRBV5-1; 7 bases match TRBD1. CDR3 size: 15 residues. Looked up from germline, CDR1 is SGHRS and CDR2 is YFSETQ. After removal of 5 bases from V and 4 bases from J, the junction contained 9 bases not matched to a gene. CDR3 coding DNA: TGCGCCAGCAGTCGTACAGGGGCACCCGGAAACACCATATATTTT. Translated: CASSRTGAPGNTIYF.

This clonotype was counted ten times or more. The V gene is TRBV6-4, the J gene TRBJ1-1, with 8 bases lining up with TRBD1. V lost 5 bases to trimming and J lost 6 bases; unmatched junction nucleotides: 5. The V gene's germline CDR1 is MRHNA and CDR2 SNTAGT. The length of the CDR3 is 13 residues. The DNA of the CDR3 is TGTGCCAGCAGTCCAGACAGGGGTGCTGAAGCTTTCTTT. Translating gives CASSPDRGAEAFF.

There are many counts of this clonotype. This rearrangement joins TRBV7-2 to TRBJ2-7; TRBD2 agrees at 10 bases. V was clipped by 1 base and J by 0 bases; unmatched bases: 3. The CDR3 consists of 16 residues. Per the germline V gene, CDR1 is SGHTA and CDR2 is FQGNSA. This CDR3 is CASSLGASGSSYEQYF. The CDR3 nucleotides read TGTGCCAGCAGCTTAGGGGCTAGCGGGAGCTCCTACGAGCAGTACTTC.

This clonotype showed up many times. The CDR3 DNA is TGCAGTGCTAGAGAACTGATGAACACTGAAGCTTTCTTT. Translation gives CSARELMNTEAFF. The V and J genes are TRBV20-1 and TRBJ1-1; D gene ambiguous. CDR1 and CDR2 (germline): DFQATT, SNEGSKA (reference sequence). This CDR3 is built from 13 residues. V was pared by 0 bases and J by 0 bases, with 5 bases between.